The 20 T cell receptor beta chains below come from one sample, sequenced in a study of cytotoxic CD8 clonotypes in ibrutinib-treated CLL. Data came from immunoSEQ multiplex PCR; TCRdb stores just in-frame clones and leaves some out. The sample has some 200,000 clones, 70% to 75% seen once. Sequences were derived from PBMCs, sampled after 12 months of ibrutinib treatment. The source is a human donor with chronic lymphocytic leukemia.

In nucleotides, the CDR3 is TGTGCCAGCAGCTTAGTGTCCGGGGTAGAACAGCCCCAGCATTTT. Translating it yields CASSLVSGVEQPQHF. V and J are TRBV7-9 and TRBJ1-5; the D is unclear. V lost 1 base to trimming and J lost 7 bases, with 14 bases between them. Germline CDR1 is SEHNR and CDR2 is FQNEAQ (reference sequence). The CDR3 length is 15 residues.

The gene calls are TRBV29-1 and TRBJ2-1; 8 nucleotides agree with TRBD2. V trimming: 7 bases; J trimming: 3 bases; junction bases outside the gene matches: 5. Germline V gene data show CDR1 as SQVTM and CDR2 as ANQGSEA. CDR3 length: 13 residues. Here the CDR3 reads CSGNGRGYNEQFF. CDR3 DNA sequence: TGCAGCGGTAACGGGAGGGGCTACAATGAGCAGTTCTTC.

The chain is built from TRBV29-1 and TRBJ1-5; D is undetermined. This CDR3 spans 14 amino acids. Per the germline V gene, CDR1 is SQVTM and CDR2 is ANQGSEA. V lost 4 bases and J 0 bases, leaving 10 bases between the germline ends. The CDR3 loop is CSVAADYSNQPQHF. CDR3 nucleotides: TGCAGCGTTGCGGCGGACTATAGCAATCAGCCCCAGCATTTT.

The chain uses TRBV6-6 and TRBJ2-3; unclear D gene. CDR3 length equals 14 residues. Germline assignment: CDR1 MNHNY and CDR2 SVGAGI (reference sequence). V gave up 5 bases and J gave up 0 bases, with 9 bases separating them. CDR3 in amino acids: CASSPLTSTDTQYF. For the CDR3, the DNA is TGTGCCAGCAGTCCTCTGACAAGCACAGATACGCAGTATTTT.

The DNA for the CDR3 is TGCGCCAGCAGCTTGGAGGGGGGGTTCGATCAGCCCCAGCATTTT. Translated: CASSLEGGFDQPQHF. V gene TRBV5-1 combines with J gene TRBJ1-5, with D tentatively TRBD1 (6 bases). This CDR3 comprises 15 residues. Trimming left V 0 bases short and J 5 bases short, with 12 bases between. Germline V gene sequence: CDR1 SGHRS, CDR2 YFSETQ. The variable domain in full, completed from reference TRBV5-1 and TRBJ1-5, reads KAGVTQTPRYLIKTRGQQVTLSCSPISGHRSVSWYQQTPGQGLQFLFEYFSETQRNKGNFPGRFSGRQFSNSRSEMNVSTLELGDSALYLCASSLEGGFDQPQHFGDGTRLSIL.

The rearrangement uses TRBV9 and TRBJ1-3; TRBD1 matches 8 bases. Per germline, CDR1 SGDLS and CDR2 YYNGEE. V lost 3 bases, J lost 3 bases, and 8 bases stayed unmatched. The length of the CDR3 is 16 residues. The CDR3 sequence is CASSGQMTGVGNTIYF. The CDR3 DNA reads as TGTGCCAGCAGCGGCCAAATGACAGGGGTTGGAAACACCATATATTTT.

The J gene is TRBJ2-1, the V gene TRBV7-9, with TRBD1 identical over 9 bases. V was pared by 3 bases and J by 5 bases, with 8 bases of the junction left unmatched. There are 16 residues in the CDR3. The V gene's germline CDR1 is SEHNR and CDR2 FQNEAQ (reference sequence). The chain's CDR3 is CASSFTDRGSHNEQFF. For the CDR3, the DNA is TGTGCCAGCAGCTTCACCGACAGGGGGTCCCACAATGAGCAGTTCTTC.

The rearrangement links TRBV29-1 to TRBJ1-2; 7 nucleotides agree with TRBD1. The germline CDR1 and CDR2 sequences are SQVTM and ANQGSEA. The CDR3 has 14 amino acids. V lost 6 bases and J lost 1; bases outside the gene matches: 8. CDR3 sequence reads: CSVRGDSYNYGYTF. The CDR3 bases are TGCAGCGTCCGGGGGGACAGCTATAACTATGGCTACACCTTC.

The chain uses TRBV29-1 and TRBJ1-5; tentative D call: TRBD1 (5 bases). The germline V gene encodes CDR1 SQVTM and CDR2 ANQGSEA. The CDR3 consists of 12 residues. Trimming took off 6 bases at V and 7 bases at J, with 13 bases between the two ends. DNA for the CDR3: TGCAGCGTGCGGGACGAGGGACAGCCCCAGCATTTT. Protein sequence: CSVRDEGQPQHF.

The chain uses TRBV13 and TRBJ1-5, with D uncertain. The CDR3 spans 12 residues. V was trimmed by 5 bases and J by 6 bases, leaving 8 bases between them. Looked up from germline, CDR1 is PRHDT and CDR2 is FYEKMQ (reference sequence). The CDR3 loop is CASSRLSQPQHF. CDR3 nucleotide sequence: TGTGCCAGCAGCCGATTAAGTCAGCCCCAGCATTTT.

The chain is built from TRBV6-1 and TRBJ1-1; D remains unclear. The CDR3 runs to 11 residues. Trimming left V 7 bases short and J 2 bases short, with 5 bases between. The germline V gene encodes CDR1 MNHNS and CDR2 SASEGT. The CDR3, as DNA: TGTGCCAGCAACCTTAACACTGAAGCTTTCTTT. It yields the protein CASNLNTEAFF.

Concerning this clone itself: A read error may account for a junction end that differs from germline. The chain recombines TRBV2 with TRBJ2-3; 9 bases align to TRBD2. Germline-derived CDR1 and CDR2 are SNHLY and FYNNEI. The CDR3 extends over 13 amino acids. The CDR3 DNA is TGTGCCAGCAGTGAATCTCTACTAGCGGGTCGCTTTTTT. This gives the protein CASSESLLAGRFF.

The rearrangement joins TRBV19 to TRBJ1-3; TRBD1 is a possible D gene (5 bases). V was trimmed by 8 bases and J by 4 bases, leaving 18 bases between them. This CDR3 has 15 amino acids. Germline lookup yields CDR1 LNHDA and CDR2 SQIVND (reference sequence). This CDR3 is CASGGAAVVGNTIYF. CDR3 DNA: TGTGCCAGTGGCGGGGCGGCGGTGGTGGGAAACACCATATATTTT.

The rearrangement uses TRBV19 and TRBJ2-1; 7 nucleotides match TRBD1. The CDR3 contains 15 residues. The germline CDR1 and CDR2 sequences are LNHDA and SQIVND (reference sequence). The junction had 2 bases not matched to a gene; V was cut back by 3 bases and J by 0 bases. CDR3 residues: CASSMTGSSYNEQFF. The CDR3 coding sequence is TGTGCCAGTAGTATGACAGGGAGCTCCTACAATGAGCAGTTCTTC. Combining the CDR3 with reference TRBV19 and TRBJ2-1 gives the whole variable domain DGGITQSPKYLFRKEGQNVTLSCEQNLNHDAMYWYRQDPGQGLRLIYYSQIVNDFQKGDIAEGYSVSREKKESFPLTVTSAQKNPTAFYLCASSMTGSSYNEQFFGPGTRLTVL.

The rearrangement links TRBV30 to TRBJ2-4; 10 bases fit TRBD1. Germline V gives CDR1 GTSNPN, CDR2 SVGIG (reference sequence). The CDR3 runs to 13 residues. The J segment lost 8 bases and the V segment lost 6 bases, leaving 7 bases of the junction unmatched. CDR3 loop: CACRQGAGDIQYF. In nucleotides, the CDR3 is TGTGCCTGCAGACAGGGGGCCGGTGACATTCAGTACTTC.

The chain joins TRBV19 to TRBJ1-4; possible D gene TRBD1, 6 bases. CDR1 and CDR2 (germline): LNHDA, SQIVND (reference sequence). This CDR3 comprises 18 residues. V lost 5 bases and J lost 0, with 19 bases in between. The CDR3 reads CASSYRAKDFSTNEKLFF. The CDR3 nucleotides are TGTGCCAGTAGTTACAGGGCTAAAGATTTCTCAACTAATGAAAAACTGTTTTTT.

The rearrangement joins TRBV5-4 to TRBJ1-6; no reliable D call. This CDR3 region has 15 residues. Germline loops: CDR1 SGHNT, CDR2 YYREEE (reference sequence). Trimming removed 4 bases at V and 0 bases at J, with 8 bases between. This chain's CDR3 is CASSPHNSYNSPLHF. The CDR3 DNA follows: TGTGCCAGCAGCCCACACAACTCCTATAATTCACCCCTCCACTTT.

This clone was detected only once. This sequence joins TRBV19 and TRBJ1-2, with no clear D. Germline lookup yields CDR1 LNHDA and CDR2 SQIVND (reference sequence). The V gene lost 3 bases and the J gene lost 8 bases, with 7 bases spanning the gap. The CDR3 is 11 residues long. This chain's CDR3 is CASSMYGGYTF. The CDR3, as DNA: TGTGCCAGTAGTATGTATGGAGGCTACACCTTC.

The rearrangement links TRBV5-1 to TRBJ2-5, with TRBD1 matching over 10 bases. The J segment lost 2 bases and the V segment lost 4 bases, leaving 8 bases of the junction unmatched. The CDR3 length is 16 residues. Germline V gene sequence: CDR1 SGHRS, CDR2 YFSETQ. CDR3 amino acids: CASSRIPGQGQETQYF. The CDR3 region has the DNA TGCGCCAGCAGCCGTATACCGGGACAGGGGCAAGAGACCCAGTACTTC. The entire variable domain, with the rest obtained from reference TRBV5-1 and TRBJ2-5, is as follows: KAGVTQTPRYLIKTRGQQVTLSCSPISGHRSVSWYQQTPGQGLQFLFEYFSETQRNKGNFPGRFSGRQFSNSRSEMNVSTLELGDSALYLCASSRIPGQGQETQYFGPGTRLLVL.

This clone was seen once. This CDR3 reads CASSSVMVQHF. CDR3 coding DNA: TGTGCCAGCAGTTCAGTAATGGTCCAGCATTTT. The J gene is TRBJ1-5, the V gene TRBV28; D gene ambiguous. The ends were cut back, 4 bases at V and 12 bases at J, with 10 bases in the middle. CDR3 length: 11 amino acids. Per germline, CDR1 MDHEN and CDR2 SYDVKM.